These 14 T cell receptor beta chains came from one sample sequenced in a study of blood T cell repertoires in COVID-19. Libraries were prepared by immunoSEQ multiplex PCR; TCRdb keeps only in-frame clonotypes and omits some of them. The data hold under 45,000 clones, with around 80% observed a single time. Sequenced material: peripheral blood. The receptors derive from a woman aged 80 or older with active or convalescent COVID-19.

In this sample, this clone turned up once. V is TRBV7-2 and J is TRBJ1-6; D is unresolved. Trimming cost V 5 bases and J 4 bases, with 3 bases left between them. The CDR3 is 12 amino acids. The germline gives CDR1 SGHTA, CDR2 FQGNSA. CDR3 sequence reads: CASSPYNSPLHF. CDR3 sequence (DNA): TGTGCCAGCAGCCCATATAATTCACCCCTCCACTTT.

The chain uses TRBV28 and TRBJ1-5; 7 bases align to TRBD1. CDR3 length equals 15 residues. CDR1 MDHEN and CDR2 SYDVKM come from the germline V gene. Unmatched junction bases numbered 10, after V lost 7 bases and J lost 4 bases. CDR3: CASTTAQGRNQPQHF. CDR3 nucleotide sequence: TGTGCCAGCACAACGGCACAGGGGAGGAATCAGCCCCAGCATTTT. Complete variable domain (other parts from reference TRBV28 and TRBJ1-5): DVKVTQSSRYLVKRTGEKVFLECVQDMDHENMFWYRQDPGLGLRLIYFSYDVKMKEKGDIPEGYSVSREKKERFSLILESASTNQTSMYLCASTTAQGRNQPQHFGDGTRLSIL.

The V and J genes are TRBV29-1 and TRBJ2-3; tentative D call: TRBD2 (5 bases). This CDR3 is built from 16 residues. V was trimmed by 3 bases and J by 2 bases, leaving 18 bases between them. The germline CDR1 and CDR2 sequences are SQVTM and ANQGSEA. Here the CDR3 DNA reads TGCAGCGTTGAGGGGAGCGGAGTTTTCCCCACAGATACGCAGTATTTT. This sequence encodes CSVEGSGVFPTDTQYF.

This chain connects TRBV29-1 to TRBJ1-2; D is possibly TRBD1 (6 bases). The CDR3 runs 13 residues. Germline loops: CDR1 SQVTM, CDR2 ANQGSEA. Trimming left V 6 bases short and J 4 bases short, with 15 bases between. DNA for the CDR3: TGCAGCGTCTCTGGACAGTTCTCCTATGGCTACACCTTC. Translating it yields CSVSGQFSYGYTF.

The V and J genes are TRBV27 and TRBJ1-1; perhaps TRBD1 as D (6 bases). V lost 0 bases and J lost 3, with 8 bases in between. Germline values: CDR1 MNHEY, CDR2 SMNVEV (reference sequence). The CDR3 consists of 14 residues. CDR3 loop: CASSLSYRDTEAFF. The CDR3 nucleotides are TGTGCCAGCAGTTTATCATACAGGGACACTGAAGCTTTCTTT.

This chain links TRBV7-9 with TRBJ1-1; 10 bases match TRBD1. The germline CDR1 and CDR2 sequences are SEHNR and FQNEAQ (reference sequence). V lost 1 base, J lost 6 bases, and 11 bases stayed unmatched. The CDR3 runs 17 residues. The chain's CDR3 is CASSLGAGTGEFSEAFF. CDR3 nucleotide sequence: TGTGCCAGCAGCTTAGGGGCGGGGACAGGGGAGTTTTCTGAAGCTTTCTTT. The variable domain in full, completed from reference TRBV7-9 and TRBJ1-1, reads DTGVSQNPRHKITKRGQNVTFRCDPISEHNRLYWYRQTLGQGPEFLTYFQNEAQLEKSRLLSDRFSAERPKGSFSTLEIQRTEQGDSAMYLCASSLGAGTGEFSEAFFGQGTRLTVV.

The chain recombines TRBV10-3 with TRBJ1-1; the match to TRBD1 covers 8 bases. CDR1 and CDR2 from the germline V gene are ENHRY and SYGVKD. The CDR3 is 15 amino acids. V gave up 6 bases and J gave up 2 bases; unmatched junction bases: 8. The DNA of the CDR3 is TGTGCCATCAGCGGACAAGACAGGGGTAACACTGAAGCTTTCTTT. Protein product: CAISGQDRGNTEAFF.

CDR3 loop: CASSRTSPYNEQFF. CDR3 sequence (DNA): TGTGCCAGCAGCCGGACTAGTCCTTACAATGAGCAGTTCTTC. The chain carries TRBV5-8 and TRBJ2-1; the match to TRBD2 covers 7 bases. Trimming cost V 4 bases and J 4 bases; bases outside gene matches: 5. Germline lookup yields CDR1 SGHTS and CDR2 YDEGEE. There are 14 residues in the CDR3. Filled out from reference TRBV5-8 and TRBJ2-1, the complete variable domain reads EAGVTQSPTHLIKTRGQQATLRCSPISGHTSVYWYQQALGLGLQFLLWYDEGEERNRGNFPPRFSGRQFPNYSSELNVNALELEDSALYLCASSRTSPYNEQFFGPGTRLTVL.

This clone was observed a single time. The V and J genes are TRBV29-1 and TRBJ2-7; D remains ambiguous. The V gene lost 4 bases and the J gene lost 1 base, with 11 bases spanning the gap. Germline V gene data show CDR1 as SQVTM and CDR2 as ANQGSEA. The CDR3 runs to 13 residues. CDR3 sequence: CSVVETGSYEQYF. In nucleotides, the CDR3 is TGCAGCGTTGTGGAAACGGGTTCCTACGAGCAGTACTTC.

This chain uses TRBV18 with TRBJ1-6; D not resolved. Germline assignment: CDR1 KGHSH and CDR2 LQKENI. CDR3 length: 15 amino acids. The V gene lost 3 bases and the J gene lost 5 bases, with 11 bases spanning the gap. CDR3 sequence (DNA): TGTGCCAGCTCACCGGAGCCAGTAAATAATTCACCCCTCCACTTT. It specifies CASSPEPVNNSPLHF.

On this clone itself: Relative to the germline gene, one junction end is altered; a read error may explain this. V gene TRBV12-5 combines with J gene TRBJ2-1, with D tentatively TRBD2 (6 bases). The CDR3 covers 15 residues. Germline CDR1 LGHNT, CDR2 FRNRAP. Here the CDR3 DNA reads TGTGCTAGTGGATTGGGGAGGAGCTCCTACAATGAGCAGTTCTTC. Encoded protein: CASGLGRSSYNEQFF.

The chain combines TRBV27 with TRBJ1-6; no clear D gene. This CDR3 is built from 17 residues. V was clipped by 3 bases and J by 8 bases, with 20 bases between them. CDR1 and CDR2 (germline): MNHEY, SMNVEV (reference sequence). This CDR3 is CASSLVNPSLIDSPLHF. DNA of the CDR3: TGTGCCAGCAGTTTGGTCAACCCCTCTTTAATAGATTCACCCCTCCACTTT.

This sequence joins TRBV14 and TRBJ2-7, with 8 bases matching TRBD1. The CDR3 spans 13 residues. CDR1 and CDR2 (germline): SGHDN, FVKESK. With V trimmed by 4 bases and J by 13 bases, 12 bases remained unmatched. CDR3 amino acids: CASSRVPGQALYF. The CDR3 bases are TGTGCCAGCAGCCGTGTTCCGGGACAGGCTCTCTACTTC.

V and J are TRBV9 and TRBJ2-1; TRBD2 matches 9 bases. The length of the CDR3 is 15 residues. Germline V gene sequence: CDR1 SGDLS, CDR2 YYNGEE. V dropped 4 bases and J dropped 9; count of bases not matched to a gene: 11. The CDR3 DNA follows: TGTGCCAGCAGCCGACTCGGACTAGCGAGTGGTGAGCAGTTCTTC. It translates to CASSRLGLASGEQFF.